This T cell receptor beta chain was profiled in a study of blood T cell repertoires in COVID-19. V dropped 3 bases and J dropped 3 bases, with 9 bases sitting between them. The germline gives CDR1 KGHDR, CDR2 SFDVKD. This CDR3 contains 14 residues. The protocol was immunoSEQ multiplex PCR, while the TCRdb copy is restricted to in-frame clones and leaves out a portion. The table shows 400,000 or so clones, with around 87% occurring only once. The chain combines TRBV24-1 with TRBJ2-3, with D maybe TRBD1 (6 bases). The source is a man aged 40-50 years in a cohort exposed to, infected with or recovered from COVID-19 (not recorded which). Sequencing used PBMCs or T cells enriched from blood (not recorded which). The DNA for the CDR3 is TGTGCCACCAGTGATCCGACAGGTACAGATACGCAGTATTTT. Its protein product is CATSDPTGTDTQYF.